The 2 T cell receptor beta chains listed next were all sequenced from one sample in a study of T cells after yellow fever vaccination. TCRdb reprocessed the 5' RACE reads via MiXCR and lists one record per CDR3 protein. The sample includes around 300,000 distinct CDR3 sequences, around 4.5% of them seen just once. Sequencing used PBMCs, obtained 15 days after the yellow fever booster vaccination. Receptors were obtained from a man between 18 and 35 years old who received the YFV17D yellow fever vaccine.

V and J are TRBV30 and TRBJ1-5; TRBD1 agrees at 7 bases. V shed 0 bases, J shed 3 bases, and the junction held 11 bases outside the gene matches. Germline assignment: CDR1 GTSNPN and CDR2 SVGIG (reference sequence). The CDR3 is made up of 17 amino acids. Here the CDR3 reads CAWSVPPRDSPNQPQHF. The CDR3 DNA reads TGTGCCTGGAGTGTACCCCCCCGGGACAGCCCCAATCAGCCCCAGCATTTT.

At least ten counts were recorded for this clonotype. The chain joins TRBV6-5 to TRBJ2-3; a possible D gene is TRBD2 (5 bases). Per germline, CDR1 MNHEY and CDR2 SVGAGI. The CDR3 totals 14 residues. V lost 6 bases to trimming and J lost 6 bases, with 16 bases between them. The CDR3 sequence: CASRFRGLEDTQYF. The CDR3 region has the DNA TGTGCCAGCAGATTCCGCGGGTTGGAGGATACGCAGTATTTT.